This is a list of T cell receptor beta chains from one sample in a study of blood T cell repertoires in COVID-19. Profiling relied on immunoSEQ multiplex PCR, and the TCRdb table lists in-frame clones only, not all of them. The data show approximately 400,000 clones, 70% to 90% seen once. Sample: PBMCs or T cells enriched from blood (not recorded which). Receptor source: a woman in her late teens or twenties who had recovered from COVID-19. CDR3s include the opening cysteine and the closing phenylalanine or tryptophan.

j_call: TRBJ2-3
v_call: TRBV6-2/TRBV6-3
cdr3_length: 19
cdr3_aa: CASSYPSSGRGGRTDTQYF

j_call: TRBJ2-4
v_call: TRBV21-1
cdr3_length: 19
cdr3_aa: CASRIRGRICPEAKNIQYF

j_call: TRBJ1-1
v_call: TRBV5-1
cdr3_length: 16
cdr3_aa: CASNVGPTGWDTEAFF

j_call: TRBJ2-2
v_call: TRBV27
cdr3_length: 18
cdr3_aa: CASSPWTGEGISAGELFF

j_call: TRBJ2-1
v_call: TRBV29-1
cdr3_length: 14
cdr3_aa: CSGARGNPYNEQFF

j_call: TRBJ2-5
v_call: TRBV6-1
cdr3_length: 12
cdr3_aa: CASSERGETQYF

j_call: TRBJ2-2
v_call: TRBV6-2/TRBV6-3
cdr3_length: 16
cdr3_aa: CASSSGTSGGTGELFF

j_call: TRBJ1-1
v_call: TRBV15
cdr3_length: 12
cdr3_aa: CATSRDSSAAFF

j_call: TRBJ2-1
v_call: TRBV9
cdr3_length: 15
cdr3_aa: CASGVTAGGHNEQFF

j_call: TRBJ2-1
v_call: TRBV27
cdr3_length: 15
cdr3_aa: CASSLRQGYYNEQFF

j_call: TRBJ1-4
v_call: TRBV11-2
cdr3_length: 15
cdr3_aa: CASSLGDRGDEKLFF

j_call: TRBJ2-2
v_call: TRBV2
cdr3_length: 13
cdr3_aa: CASTGGATGELFF

j_call: TRBJ1-1
v_call: TRBV4-1
cdr3_length: 14
cdr3_aa: CASSPWTANTEAFF

j_call: TRBJ1-6
v_call: TRBV30
cdr3_length: 15
cdr3_aa: CAWNARGGYNSPLHF

j_call: TRBJ2-5
v_call: TRBV2
cdr3_length: 15
cdr3_aa: CASSLDRPSRETQYF

j_call: TRBJ1-2
v_call: TRBV28
cdr3_length: 14
cdr3_aa: CASSTTGDGRGYTF

j_call: TRBJ1-6
v_call: TRBV5-1
cdr3_length: 15
cdr3_aa: CASSRDRAYNSPLHF

j_call: TRBJ2-7
v_call: TRBV5-1
cdr3_length: 15
cdr3_aa: CASSWGTGDLGEQYF

j_call: TRBJ2-3
v_call: TRBV7-3
cdr3_length: 15
cdr3_aa: CASSLVRGGTDTQYF

j_call: TRBJ1-6
v_call: TRBV7-3
cdr3_length: 13
cdr3_aa: CASSLNEGTPLHF

j_call: TRBJ2-7
v_call: TRBV27
cdr3_length: 17
cdr3_aa: CASSFASGLAGAYEQYF

j_call: TRBJ1-3
v_call: TRBV9
cdr3_length: 17
cdr3_aa: CASSVGSFEVSGNTIYF

j_call: TRBJ1-1
v_call: TRBV6-5
cdr3_length: 14
cdr3_aa: CASSQTGSGTEAFF

j_call: TRBJ1-4
v_call: TRBV6-5
cdr3_length: 14
cdr3_aa: CASWSAKANEKLFF

j_call: TRBJ1-4
v_call: TRBV6-4
cdr3_length: 16
cdr3_aa: CASSAGEDRGEEKLFF

j_call: TRBJ1-4
v_call: TRBV27
cdr3_length: 15
cdr3_aa: CASSFQGATNEKLFF

j_call: TRBJ1-6
v_call: TRBV30
cdr3_length: 14
cdr3_aa: CAWNLDRGNSPLHF

j_call: TRBJ1-2
v_call: TRBV4-1
cdr3_length: 15
cdr3_aa: CASSQRFGSVYGYTF

j_call: TRBJ1-4
v_call: TRBV7-2
cdr3_length: 17
cdr3_aa: CASSLPGQGATNEKLFF

j_call: TRBJ2-7
v_call: TRBV19
cdr3_length: 15
cdr3_aa: CASSIRWTGSHEQYF

j_call: TRBJ2-3
v_call: TRBV6-2/TRBV6-3
cdr3_length: 16
cdr3_aa: CASSYSPGFPTDTQYF

j_call: TRBJ1-6
v_call: TRBV7-6
cdr3_length: 14
cdr3_aa: CASSFDRADSPLHF

j_call: TRBJ2-2
v_call: TRBV5-1
cdr3_length: 15
cdr3_aa: CASSAGLANTGELFF

j_call: TRBJ1-5
v_call: TRBV9
cdr3_length: 15
cdr3_aa: CASSPGSGARQPQHF

j_call: TRBJ1-6
v_call: TRBV4-1
cdr3_length: 14
cdr3_aa: CASSQGQGVSPLHF